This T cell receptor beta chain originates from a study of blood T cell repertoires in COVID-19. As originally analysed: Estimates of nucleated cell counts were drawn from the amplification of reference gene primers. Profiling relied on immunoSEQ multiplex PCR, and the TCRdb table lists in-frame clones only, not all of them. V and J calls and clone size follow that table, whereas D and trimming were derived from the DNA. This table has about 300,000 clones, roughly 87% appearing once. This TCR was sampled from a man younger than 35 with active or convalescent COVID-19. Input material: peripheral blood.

Here the CDR3 reads CASSGTSAFETQYF. CDR3 sequence (DNA): TGTGCCAGCAGCGGGACTAGTGCTTTCGAGACCCAGTACTTC. The J gene is TRBJ2-5, the V gene TRBV5-6; 8 bases are a match to TRBD2. Germline CDR1 SGHDT, CDR2 YYEEEE. This CDR3 comprises 14 residues. V lost 4 bases and J lost 5; bases outside the gene matches: 7.